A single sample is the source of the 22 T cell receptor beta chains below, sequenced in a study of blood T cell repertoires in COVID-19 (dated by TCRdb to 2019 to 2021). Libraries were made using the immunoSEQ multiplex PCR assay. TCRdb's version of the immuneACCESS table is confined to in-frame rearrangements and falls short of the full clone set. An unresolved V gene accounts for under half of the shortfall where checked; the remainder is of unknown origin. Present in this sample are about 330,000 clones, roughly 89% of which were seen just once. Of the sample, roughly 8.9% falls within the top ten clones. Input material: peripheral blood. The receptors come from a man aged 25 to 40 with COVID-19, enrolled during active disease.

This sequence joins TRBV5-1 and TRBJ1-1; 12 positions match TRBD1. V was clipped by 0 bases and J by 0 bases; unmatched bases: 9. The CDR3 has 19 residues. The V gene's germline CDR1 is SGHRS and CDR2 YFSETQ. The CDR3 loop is CASSLAGQGAHRMNTEAFF. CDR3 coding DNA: TGCGCCAGCAGCTTGGCGGGACAGGGGGCTCATCGGATGAACACTGAAGCTTTCTTT.

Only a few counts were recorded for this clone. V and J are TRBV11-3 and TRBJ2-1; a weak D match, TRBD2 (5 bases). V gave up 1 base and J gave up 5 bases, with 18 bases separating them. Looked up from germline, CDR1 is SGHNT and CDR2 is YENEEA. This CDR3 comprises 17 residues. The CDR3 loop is CASSLGSRATEDNEQFF. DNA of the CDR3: TGTGCCAGCAGCTTAGGCTCGCGGGCCACCGAAGACAATGAGCAGTTCTTC.

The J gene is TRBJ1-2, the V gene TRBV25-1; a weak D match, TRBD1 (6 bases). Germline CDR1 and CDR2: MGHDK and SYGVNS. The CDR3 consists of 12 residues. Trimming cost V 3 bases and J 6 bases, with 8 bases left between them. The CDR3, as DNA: TGTGCCAGCAGTGATACAGGGCATGGCTACACCTTC. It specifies CASSDTGHGYTF.

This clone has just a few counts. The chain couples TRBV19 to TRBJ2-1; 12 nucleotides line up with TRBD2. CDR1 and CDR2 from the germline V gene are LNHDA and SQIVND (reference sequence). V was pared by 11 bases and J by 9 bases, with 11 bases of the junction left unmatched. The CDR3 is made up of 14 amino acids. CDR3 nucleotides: TGTGCCTCCACCAGACTAGCGGGAGAGGGTGAGCAGTTCTTC. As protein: CASTRLAGEGEQFF.

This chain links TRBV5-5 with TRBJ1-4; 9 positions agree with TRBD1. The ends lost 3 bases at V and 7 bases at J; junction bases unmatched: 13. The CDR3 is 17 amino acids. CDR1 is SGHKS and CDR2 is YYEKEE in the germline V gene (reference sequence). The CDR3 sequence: CASSSLGQGGVSEKLFF. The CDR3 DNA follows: TGTGCCAGCAGCTCACTGGGACAGGGCGGCGTAAGTGAAAAACTGTTTTTT. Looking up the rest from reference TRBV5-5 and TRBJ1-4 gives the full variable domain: DAGVTQSPTHLIKTRGQQVTLRCSPISGHKSVSWYQQVLGQGPQFIFQYYEKEERGRGNFPDRFSARQFPNYSSELNVNALLLGDSALYLCASSSLGQGGVSEKLFFGSGTQLSVL.

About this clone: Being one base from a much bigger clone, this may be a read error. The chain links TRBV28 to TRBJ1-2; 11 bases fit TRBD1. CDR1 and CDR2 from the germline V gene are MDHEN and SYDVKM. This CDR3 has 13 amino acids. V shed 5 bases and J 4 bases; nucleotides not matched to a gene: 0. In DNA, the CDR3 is TGTGCCAGCAGTGGGACAGGGGGCTATGGCTACACCTTC. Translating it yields CASSGTGGYGYTF.

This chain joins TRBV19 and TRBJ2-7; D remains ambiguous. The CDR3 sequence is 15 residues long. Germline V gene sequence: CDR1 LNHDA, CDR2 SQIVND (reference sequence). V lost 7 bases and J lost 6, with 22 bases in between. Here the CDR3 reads CASTPGDYRRTEQYF. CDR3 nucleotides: TGTGCCAGTACCCCAGGCGATTACCGCCGTACCGAGCAGTACTTC.

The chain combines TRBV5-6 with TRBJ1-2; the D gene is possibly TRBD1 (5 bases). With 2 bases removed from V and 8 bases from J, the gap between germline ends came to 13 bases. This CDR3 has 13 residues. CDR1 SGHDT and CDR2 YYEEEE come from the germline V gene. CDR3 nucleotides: TGTGCCAGCAGCTTCTCCGGGGGTGGCGGCTACACCTTC. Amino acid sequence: CASSFSGGGGYTF.

The CDR3: CASSSLERTFTEAFF. DNA for the CDR3: TGTGCCAGCAGCTCTCTCGAGAGAACCTTCACTGAAGCTTTCTTT. The chain couples TRBV5-6 to TRBJ1-1, with D hard to call. The CDR3 runs 15 residues. Germline-derived CDR1 and CDR2 are SGHDT and YYEEEE. Deletions cut 3 bases from V and 4 bases from J, with 16 bases between.

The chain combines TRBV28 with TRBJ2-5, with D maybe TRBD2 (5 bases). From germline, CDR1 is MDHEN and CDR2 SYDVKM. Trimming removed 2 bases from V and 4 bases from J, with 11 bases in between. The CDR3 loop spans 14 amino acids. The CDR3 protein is CASSLEGWGETQYF. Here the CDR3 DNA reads TGTGCCAGCAGTTTAGAGGGCTGGGGAGAGACCCAGTACTTC.

This CDR3 is CASRGTTNEKLFF. The CDR3 DNA is TGTGCCAGCCGGGGGACAACTAATGAAAAACTGTTTTTT. This sequence joins TRBV6-5 and TRBJ1-4, with D possibly TRBD1 on 5 matching bases. Trimming pared 8 bases from V and 0 bases from J, leaving 7 bases between. The germline V gene has CDR1 MNHEY and CDR2 SVGAGI. CDR3 size: 13 residues.

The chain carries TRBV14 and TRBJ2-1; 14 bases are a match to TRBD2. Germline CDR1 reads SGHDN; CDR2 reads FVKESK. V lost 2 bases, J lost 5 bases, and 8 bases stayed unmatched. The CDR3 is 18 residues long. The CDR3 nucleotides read TGTGCCAGCAGCCAACGACTAGCGGGGGGGCGCGTTAACAATGAGCAGTTCTTC. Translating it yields CASSQRLAGGRVNNEQFF.

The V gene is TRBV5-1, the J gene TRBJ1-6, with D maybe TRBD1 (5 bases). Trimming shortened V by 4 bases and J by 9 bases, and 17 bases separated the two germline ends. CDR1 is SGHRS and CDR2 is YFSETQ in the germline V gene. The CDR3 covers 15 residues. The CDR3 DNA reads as TGCGCCAGCAGCCCAGTGGGGGGTGCGGGTTCACCCCTCCACTTT. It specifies CASSPVGGAGSPLHF.

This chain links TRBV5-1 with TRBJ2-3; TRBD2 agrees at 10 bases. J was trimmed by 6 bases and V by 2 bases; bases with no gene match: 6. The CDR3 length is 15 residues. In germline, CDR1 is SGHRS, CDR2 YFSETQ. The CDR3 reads CASSFASGSLDTQYF. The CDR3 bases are TGCGCCAGCAGCTTCGCTAGCGGGAGTCTCGATACGCAGTATTTT.

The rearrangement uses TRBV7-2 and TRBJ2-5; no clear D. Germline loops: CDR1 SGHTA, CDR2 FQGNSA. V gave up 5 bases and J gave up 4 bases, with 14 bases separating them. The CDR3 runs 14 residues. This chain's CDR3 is CASSPSVGTETQYF. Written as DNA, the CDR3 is TGTGCCAGCAGCCCTAGTGTGGGTACAGAGACCCAGTACTTC.

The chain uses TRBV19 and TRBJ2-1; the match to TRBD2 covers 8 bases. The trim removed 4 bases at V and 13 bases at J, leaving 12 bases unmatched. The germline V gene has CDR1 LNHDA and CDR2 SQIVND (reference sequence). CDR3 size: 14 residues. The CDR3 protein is CASSTGTSQSGQFF. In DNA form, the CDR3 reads TGTGCCAGTAGTACCGGGACTAGTCAGTCTGGCCAGTTCTTC.

Written as DNA, the CDR3 is TGTGCCAGCAGCTTAGAACAATTTGAAGCTTTCTTT. Translated: CASSLEQFEAFF. The J gene is TRBJ1-1, the V gene TRBV7-9; D not resolved. The germline V gene encodes CDR1 SEHNR and CDR2 FQNEAQ (reference sequence). Trimming shortened V by 1 base and J by 7 bases, and 7 bases separated the two germline ends. The CDR3 length is 12 residues.

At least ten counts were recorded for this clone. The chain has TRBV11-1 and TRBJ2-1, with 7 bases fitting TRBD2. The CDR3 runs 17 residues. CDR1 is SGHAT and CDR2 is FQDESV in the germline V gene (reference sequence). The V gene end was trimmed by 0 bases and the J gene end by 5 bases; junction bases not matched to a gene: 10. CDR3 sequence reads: CASSLASWGTNHNEQFF. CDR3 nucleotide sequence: TGTGCCAGCAGCTTAGCTAGTTGGGGGACTAACCACAATGAGCAGTTCTTC. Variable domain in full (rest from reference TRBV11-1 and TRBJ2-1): EAEVAQSPRYKITEKSQAVAFWCDPISGHATLYWYRQILGQGPELLVQFQDESVVDDSQLPKDRFSAERLKGVDSTLKIQPAELGDSAMYLCASSLASWGTNHNEQFFGPGTRLTVL.

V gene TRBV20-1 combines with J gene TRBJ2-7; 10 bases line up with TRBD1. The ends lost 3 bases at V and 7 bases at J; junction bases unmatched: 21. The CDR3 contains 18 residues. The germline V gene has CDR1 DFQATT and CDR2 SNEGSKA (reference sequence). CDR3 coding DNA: TGCAGTGCTAGTCCGGGACAGGGGATAAGATACCCTTTGGGGGAGCAGTACTTC. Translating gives CSASPGQGIRYPLGEQYF.

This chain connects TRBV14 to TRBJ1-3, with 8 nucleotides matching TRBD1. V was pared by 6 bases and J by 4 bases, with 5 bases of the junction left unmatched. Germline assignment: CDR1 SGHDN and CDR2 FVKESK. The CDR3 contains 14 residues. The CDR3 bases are TGTGCCAGCAGGCATACAGGGGGAGGAAACACCATATATTTT. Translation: CASRHTGGGNTIYF.

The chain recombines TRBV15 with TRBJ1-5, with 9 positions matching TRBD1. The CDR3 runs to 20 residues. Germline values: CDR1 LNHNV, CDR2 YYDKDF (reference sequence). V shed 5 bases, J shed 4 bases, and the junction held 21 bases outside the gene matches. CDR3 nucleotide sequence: TGTGCCACCAGCTCCATTATTGGGTGGGGACAGGGAACGGCAAATCAGCCCCAGCATTTT. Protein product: CATSSIIGWGQGTANQPQHF. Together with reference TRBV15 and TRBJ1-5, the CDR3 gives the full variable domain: DAMVIQNPRYQVTQFGKPVTLSCSQTLNHNVMYWYQQKSSQAPKLLFHYYDKDFNNEADTPDNFQSRRPNTSFCFLDIRSPGLGDTAMYLCATSSIIGWGQGTANQPQHFGDGTRLSIL.

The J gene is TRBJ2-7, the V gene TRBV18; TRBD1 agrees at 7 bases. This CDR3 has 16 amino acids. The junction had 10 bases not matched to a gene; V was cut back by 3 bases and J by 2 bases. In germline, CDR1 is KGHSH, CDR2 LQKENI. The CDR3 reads CASSPFKGAWAYEQYF. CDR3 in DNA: TGTGCCAGCTCACCGTTTAAGGGGGCATGGGCCTACGAGCAGTACTTC. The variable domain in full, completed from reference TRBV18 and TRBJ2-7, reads NAGVMQNPRHLVRRRGQEARLRCSPMKGHSHVYWYRQLPEEGLKFMVYLQKENIIDESGMPKERFSAEFPKEGPSILRIQQVVRGDSAAYFCASSPFKGAWAYEQYFGPGTRLTVT.